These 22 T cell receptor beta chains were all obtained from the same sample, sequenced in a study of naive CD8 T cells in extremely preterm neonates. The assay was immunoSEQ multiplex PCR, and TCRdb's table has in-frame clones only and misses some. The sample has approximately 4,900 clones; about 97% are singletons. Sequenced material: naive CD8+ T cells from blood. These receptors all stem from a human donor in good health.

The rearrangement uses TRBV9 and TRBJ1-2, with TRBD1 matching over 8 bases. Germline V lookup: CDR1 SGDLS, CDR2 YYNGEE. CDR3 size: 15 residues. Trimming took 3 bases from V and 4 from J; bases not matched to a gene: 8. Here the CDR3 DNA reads TGTGCCAGCAGCGCCGGGACAGGAGGGACCTATGGCTACACCTTC. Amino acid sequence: CASSAGTGGTYGYTF.

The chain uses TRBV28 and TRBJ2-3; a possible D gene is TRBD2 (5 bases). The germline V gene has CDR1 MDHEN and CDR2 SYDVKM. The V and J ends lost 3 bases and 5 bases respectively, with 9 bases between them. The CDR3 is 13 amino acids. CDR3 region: CASSFIALDTQYF. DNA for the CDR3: TGTGCCAGCAGTTTTATAGCGCTAGATACGCAGTATTTT.

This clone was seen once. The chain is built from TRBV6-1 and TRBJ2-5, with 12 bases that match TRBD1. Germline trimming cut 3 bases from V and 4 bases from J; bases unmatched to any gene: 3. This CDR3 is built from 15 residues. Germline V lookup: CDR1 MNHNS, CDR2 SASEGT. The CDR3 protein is CASSERDRGRETQYF. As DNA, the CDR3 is TGTGCCAGCAGTGAGAGGGACAGGGGGCGAGAGACCCAGTACTTC.

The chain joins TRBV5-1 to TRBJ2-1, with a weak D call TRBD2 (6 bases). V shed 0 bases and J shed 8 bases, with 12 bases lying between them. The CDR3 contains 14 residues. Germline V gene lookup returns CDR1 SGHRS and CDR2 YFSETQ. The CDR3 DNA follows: TGCGCCAGCAGCTTGGACCCCTCGGGAGATGAGCAGTTCTTC. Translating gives CASSLDPSGDEQFF. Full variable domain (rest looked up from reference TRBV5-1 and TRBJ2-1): KAGVTQTPRYLIKTRGQQVTLSCSPISGHRSVSWYQQTPGQGLQFLFEYFSETQRNKGNFPGRFSGRQFSNSRSEMNVSTLELGDSALYLCASSLDPSGDEQFFGPGTRLTVL.

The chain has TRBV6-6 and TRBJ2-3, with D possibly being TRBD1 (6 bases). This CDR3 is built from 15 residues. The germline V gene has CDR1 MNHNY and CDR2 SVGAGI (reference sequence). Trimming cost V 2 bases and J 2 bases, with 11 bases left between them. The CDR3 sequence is CASSYLTGNTDTQYF. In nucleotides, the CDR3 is TGTGCCAGCAGTTACCTAACAGGGAACACAGATACGCAGTATTTT.

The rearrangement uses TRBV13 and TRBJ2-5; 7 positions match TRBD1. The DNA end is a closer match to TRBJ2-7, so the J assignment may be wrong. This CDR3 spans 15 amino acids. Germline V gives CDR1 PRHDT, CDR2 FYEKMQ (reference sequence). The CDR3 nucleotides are TGTGCCAGCAGCTCAGGGACAGAAAATCCCTACGAGCAGTACTTC. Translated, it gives CASSSGTENPYEQYF.

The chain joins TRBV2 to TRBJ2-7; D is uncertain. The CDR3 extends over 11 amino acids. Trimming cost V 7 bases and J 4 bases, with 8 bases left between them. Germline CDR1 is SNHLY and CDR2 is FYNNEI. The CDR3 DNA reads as TGTGCCAGCACTCTAGAGTACGAGCAGTACTTC. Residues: CASTLEYEQYF.

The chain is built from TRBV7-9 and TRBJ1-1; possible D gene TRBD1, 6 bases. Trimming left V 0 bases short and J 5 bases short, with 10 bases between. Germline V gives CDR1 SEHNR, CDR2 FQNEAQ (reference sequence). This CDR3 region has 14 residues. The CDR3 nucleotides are TGTGCCAGCAGCTTAGCACAGGGCGAAACTGAAGCTTTCTTT. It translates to CASSLAQGETEAFF.

CDR3 protein: CASSPQAGRSYEQYF. In DNA form, the CDR3 reads TGCGCCAGCAGCCCCCAGGCAGGGCGTTCCTACGAGCAGTACTTC. The chain employs TRBV4-3 and TRBJ2-5, with a tentative D call TRBD1 (5 bases). Gene TRBJ2-7 matches the end of the DNA better, so the J call may be wrong. The CDR3 totals 15 residues. From germline, CDR1 is LGHNA and CDR2 YSLEER.

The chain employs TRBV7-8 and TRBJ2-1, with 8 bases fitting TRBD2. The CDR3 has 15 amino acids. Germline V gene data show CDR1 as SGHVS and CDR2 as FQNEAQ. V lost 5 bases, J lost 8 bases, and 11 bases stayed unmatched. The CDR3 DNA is TGTGCCAGCAGCACCCCCGGGGGGGGCCCCCATGAGCAGTTCTTC. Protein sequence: CASSTPGGGPHEQFF.

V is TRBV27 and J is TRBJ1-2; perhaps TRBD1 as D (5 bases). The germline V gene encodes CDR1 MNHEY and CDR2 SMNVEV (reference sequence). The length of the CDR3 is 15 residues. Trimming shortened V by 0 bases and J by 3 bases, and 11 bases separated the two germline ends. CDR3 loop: CASSLSGAPYYGYTF. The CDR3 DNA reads TGTGCCAGCAGTTTATCAGGGGCCCCCTACTATGGCTACACCTTC.

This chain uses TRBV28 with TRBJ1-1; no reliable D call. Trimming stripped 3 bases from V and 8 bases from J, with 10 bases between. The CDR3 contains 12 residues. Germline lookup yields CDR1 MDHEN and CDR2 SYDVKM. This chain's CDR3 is CASSFRSLEAFF. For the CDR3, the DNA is TGTGCCAGCAGTTTTCGTAGCTTGGAAGCTTTCTTT. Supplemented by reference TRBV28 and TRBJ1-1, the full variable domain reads DVKVTQSSRYLVKRTGEKVFLECVQDMDHENMFWYRQDPGLGLRLIYFSYDVKMKEKGDIPEGYSVSREKKERFSLILESASTNQTSMYLCASSFRSLEAFFGQGTRLTVV.

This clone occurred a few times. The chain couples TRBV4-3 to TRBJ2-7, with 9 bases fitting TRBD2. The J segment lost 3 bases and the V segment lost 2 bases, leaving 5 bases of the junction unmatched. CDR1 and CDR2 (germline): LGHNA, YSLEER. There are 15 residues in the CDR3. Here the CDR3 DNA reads TGCGCCAGCAGCCAATTTAGCGGGAGTGGCTACGAGCAGTACTTC. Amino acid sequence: CASSQFSGSGYEQYF.

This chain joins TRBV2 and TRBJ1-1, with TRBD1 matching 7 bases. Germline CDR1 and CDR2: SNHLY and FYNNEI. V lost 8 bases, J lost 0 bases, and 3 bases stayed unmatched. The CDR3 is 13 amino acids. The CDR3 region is CASPQGMNTEAFF. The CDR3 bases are TGTGCCAGCCCACAGGGGATGAACACTGAAGCTTTCTTT. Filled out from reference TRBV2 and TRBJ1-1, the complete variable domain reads EPEVTQTPSHQVTQMGQEVILRCVPISNHLYFYWYRQILGQKVEFLVSFYNNEISEKSEIFDDQFSVERPDGSNFTLKIRSTKLEDSAMYFCASPQGMNTEAFFGQGTRLTVV.

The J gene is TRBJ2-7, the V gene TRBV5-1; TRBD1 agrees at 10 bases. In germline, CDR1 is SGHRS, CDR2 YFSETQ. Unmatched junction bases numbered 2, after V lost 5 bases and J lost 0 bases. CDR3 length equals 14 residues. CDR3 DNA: TGCGCCAGCAGTAGACAGGGGGCCTCCTACGAGCAGTACGTC. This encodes CASSRQGASYEQYV.

In DNA form, the CDR3 reads TGTGCCAGCAGCGAGGACAGTCTGGGGTACGAGCAGTACTTC. Protein sequence: CASSEDSLGYEQYF. V usage is TRBV7-6 and J usage is TRBJ2-5; maybe TRBD1 (6 bases). The tail of the sequence fits TRBJ2-7 better, so the J call may be wrong. The CDR3 loop spans 14 amino acids. Germline assignment: CDR1 SGHVS and CDR2 FNYEAQ.

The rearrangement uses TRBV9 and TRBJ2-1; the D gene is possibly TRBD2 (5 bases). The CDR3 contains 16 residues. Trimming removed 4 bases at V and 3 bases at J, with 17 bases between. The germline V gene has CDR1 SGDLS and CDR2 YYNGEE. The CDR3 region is CASSPGFSESYNEQFF. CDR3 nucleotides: TGTGCCAGCAGCCCAGGCTTTAGCGAGAGCTACAATGAGCAGTTCTTC. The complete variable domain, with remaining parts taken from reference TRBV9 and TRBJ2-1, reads DSGVTQTPKHLITATGQRVTLRCSPRSGDLSVYWYQQSLDQGLQFLIQYYNGEERAKGNILERFSAQQFPDLHSELNLSSLELGDSALYFCASSPGFSESYNEQFFGPGTRLTVL.

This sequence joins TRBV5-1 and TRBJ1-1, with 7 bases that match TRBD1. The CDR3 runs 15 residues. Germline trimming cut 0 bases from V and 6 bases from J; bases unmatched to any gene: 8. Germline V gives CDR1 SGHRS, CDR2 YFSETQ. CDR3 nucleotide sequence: TGCGCCAGCAGCTTGGATGACAGGGCAGGCGCTGAAGCTTTCTTT. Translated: CASSLDDRAGAEAFF. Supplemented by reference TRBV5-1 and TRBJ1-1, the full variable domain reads KAGVTQTPRYLIKTRGQQVTLSCSPISGHRSVSWYQQTPGQGLQFLFEYFSETQRNKGNFPGRFSGRQFSNSRSEMNVSTLELGDSALYLCASSLDDRAGAEAFFGQGTRLTVV.

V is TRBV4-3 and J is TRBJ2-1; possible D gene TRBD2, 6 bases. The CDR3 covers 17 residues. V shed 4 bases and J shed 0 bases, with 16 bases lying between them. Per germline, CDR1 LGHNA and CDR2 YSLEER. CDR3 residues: CASSPRTTWSSYNEQFF. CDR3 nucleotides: TGCGCCAGCAGCCCACGGACTACCTGGAGCTCCTACAATGAGCAGTTCTTC.

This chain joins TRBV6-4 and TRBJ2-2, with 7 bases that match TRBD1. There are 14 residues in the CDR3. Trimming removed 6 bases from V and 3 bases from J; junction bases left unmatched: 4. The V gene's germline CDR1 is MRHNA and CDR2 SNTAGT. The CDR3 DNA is TGTGCCAGCAGCCGGACAGGATACACCGGGGAGCTGTTTTTT. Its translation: CASSRTGYTGELFF.

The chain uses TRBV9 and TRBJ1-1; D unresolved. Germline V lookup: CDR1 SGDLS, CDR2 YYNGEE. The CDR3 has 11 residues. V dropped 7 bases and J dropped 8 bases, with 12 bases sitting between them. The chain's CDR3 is CASSPGTEAFF. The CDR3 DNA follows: TGTGCCAGCTCCCCAGGTACCGAAGCTTTCTTT.

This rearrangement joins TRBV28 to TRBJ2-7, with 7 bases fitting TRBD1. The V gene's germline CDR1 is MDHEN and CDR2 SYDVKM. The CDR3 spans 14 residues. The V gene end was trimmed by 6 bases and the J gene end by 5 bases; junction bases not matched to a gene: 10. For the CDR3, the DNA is TGTGCCAGCAGCCCAGGGGACAGCTATCACGAGCAGTACGTC. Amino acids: CASSPGDSYHEQYV.